This T cell receptor beta chain came from a study of cytomegalovirus exposure and HLA in healthy donors. This clone was detected only once. Its antigen is still unknown. Germline CDR1 SGHVS, CDR2 FQNEAQ. V trimming: 8 bases; J trimming: 3 bases; junction bases outside the gene matches: 4. The CDR3 loop spans 13 amino acids. 13 Jbeta primers and 60 Vbeta primers were used for the PCR. Some clones are missing from TCRdb's copy, which holds only in-frame ones; the method was immunoSEQ multiplex PCR. The sample holds about 82,000 clones, approximately 80% seen once. Whole-study results and caveats: The authors judged a highly shared variant cluster likely a sequencing artifact.

The chain combines TRBV7-8 with TRBJ2-3; 8 bases map to TRBD2. The sequencing input was PBMCs. The TCR comes from a man aged 45-65 years in good health and CMV-seronegative. CDR3 region: CASEGGRTDTQYF. The DNA of the CDR3 is TGTGCCAGCGAAGGCGGGAGGACAGATACGCAGTATTTT.